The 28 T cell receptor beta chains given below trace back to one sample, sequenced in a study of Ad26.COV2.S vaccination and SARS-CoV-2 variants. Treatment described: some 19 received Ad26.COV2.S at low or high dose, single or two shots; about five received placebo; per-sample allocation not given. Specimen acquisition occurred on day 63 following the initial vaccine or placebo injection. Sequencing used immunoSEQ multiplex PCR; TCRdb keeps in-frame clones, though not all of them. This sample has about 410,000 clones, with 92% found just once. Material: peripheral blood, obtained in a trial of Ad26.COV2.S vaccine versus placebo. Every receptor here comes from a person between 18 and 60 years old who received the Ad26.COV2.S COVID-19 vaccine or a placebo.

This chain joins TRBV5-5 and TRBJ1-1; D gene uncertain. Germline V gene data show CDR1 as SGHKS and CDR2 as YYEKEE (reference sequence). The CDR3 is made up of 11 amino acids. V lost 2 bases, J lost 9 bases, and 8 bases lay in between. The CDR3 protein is CASSFETQAFF. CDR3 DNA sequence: TGTGCCAGCAGCTTCGAAACCCAAGCTTTCTTT.

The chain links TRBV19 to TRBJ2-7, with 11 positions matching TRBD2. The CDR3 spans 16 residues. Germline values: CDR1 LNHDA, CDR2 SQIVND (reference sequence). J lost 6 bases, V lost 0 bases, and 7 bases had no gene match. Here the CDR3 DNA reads TGTGCCAGTAGTATAGACCCTACTAGCGGGAGACGCGAGCAGTACTTC. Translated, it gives CASSIDPTSGRREQYF.

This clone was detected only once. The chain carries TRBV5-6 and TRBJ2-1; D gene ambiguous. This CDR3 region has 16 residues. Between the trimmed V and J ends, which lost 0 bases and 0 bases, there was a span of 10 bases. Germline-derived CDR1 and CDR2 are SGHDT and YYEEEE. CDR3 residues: CASSLAERNSYNEQFF. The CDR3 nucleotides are TGTGCCAGCAGCTTGGCCGAGAGGAACTCCTACAATGAGCAGTTCTTC.

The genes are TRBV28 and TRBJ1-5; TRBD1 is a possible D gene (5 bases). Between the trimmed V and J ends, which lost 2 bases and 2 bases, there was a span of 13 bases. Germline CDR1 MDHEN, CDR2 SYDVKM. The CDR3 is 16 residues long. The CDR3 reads CASSLARVVGNQPQHF. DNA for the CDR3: TGTGCCAGCAGTTTAGCCAGGGTGGTTGGCAATCAGCCCCAGCATTTT.

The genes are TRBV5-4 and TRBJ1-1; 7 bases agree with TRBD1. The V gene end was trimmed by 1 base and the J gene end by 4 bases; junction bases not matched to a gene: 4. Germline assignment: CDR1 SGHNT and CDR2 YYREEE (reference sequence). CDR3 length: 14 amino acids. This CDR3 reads CASSLTGAGTEAFF. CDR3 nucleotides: TGTGCCAGCAGCTTGACAGGGGCAGGCACTGAAGCTTTCTTT.

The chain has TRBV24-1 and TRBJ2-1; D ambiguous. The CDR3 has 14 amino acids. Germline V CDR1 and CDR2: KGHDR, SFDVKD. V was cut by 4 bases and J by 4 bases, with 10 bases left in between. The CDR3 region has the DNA TGTGCCACCAGTGACGCAAGGGCATACAATGAGCAGTTCTTC. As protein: CATSDARAYNEQFF.

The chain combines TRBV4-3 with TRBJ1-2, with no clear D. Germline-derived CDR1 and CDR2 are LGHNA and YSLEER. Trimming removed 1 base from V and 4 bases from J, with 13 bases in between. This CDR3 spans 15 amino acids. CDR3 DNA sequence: TGCGCCAGCAGCCAAGGAGGTCGGAATTCCTATGGCTACACCTTC. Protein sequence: CASSQGGRNSYGYTF.

The CDR3, as DNA: TGCGCCAGCAGTGAGTCCAAAGAAAAACTGTTTTTT. The encoded protein is CASSESKEKLFF. The chain recombines TRBV10-1 with TRBJ1-4; the D is unclear. Germline CDR1 is WNHNN and CDR2 is SYGVQD (reference sequence). CDR3 size: 12 residues. Trimming pared 0 bases from V and 8 bases from J, leaving 4 bases between.

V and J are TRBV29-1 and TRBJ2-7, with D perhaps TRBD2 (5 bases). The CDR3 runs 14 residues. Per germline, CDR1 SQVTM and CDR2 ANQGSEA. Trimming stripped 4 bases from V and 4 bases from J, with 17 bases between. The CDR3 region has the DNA TGCAGCGTTGTAGAGGGATTTTCAGTGTACGAGCAGTACTTC. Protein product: CSVVEGFSVYEQYF.

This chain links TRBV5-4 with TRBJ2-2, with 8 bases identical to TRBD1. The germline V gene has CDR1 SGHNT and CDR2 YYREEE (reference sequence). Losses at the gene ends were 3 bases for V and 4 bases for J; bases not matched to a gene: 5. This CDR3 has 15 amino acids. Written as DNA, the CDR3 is TGTGCCAGCAGCTCACGGACAGGGACCACCGGGGAGCTGTTTTTT. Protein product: CASSSRTGTTGELFF.

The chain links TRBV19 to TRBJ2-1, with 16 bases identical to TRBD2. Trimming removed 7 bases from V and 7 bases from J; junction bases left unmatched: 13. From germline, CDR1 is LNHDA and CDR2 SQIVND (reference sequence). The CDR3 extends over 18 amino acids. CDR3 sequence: CASTPPGLAGGRPNEQFF. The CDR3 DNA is TGTGCCAGTACCCCCCCGGGACTAGCGGGGGGGCGGCCGAATGAGCAGTTCTTC.

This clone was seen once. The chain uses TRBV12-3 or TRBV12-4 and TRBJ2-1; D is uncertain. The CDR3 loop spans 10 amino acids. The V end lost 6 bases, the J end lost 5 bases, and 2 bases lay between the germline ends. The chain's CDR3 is CASRNNEQFF. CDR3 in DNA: TGTGCCAGCAGAAACAATGAGCAGTTCTTC.

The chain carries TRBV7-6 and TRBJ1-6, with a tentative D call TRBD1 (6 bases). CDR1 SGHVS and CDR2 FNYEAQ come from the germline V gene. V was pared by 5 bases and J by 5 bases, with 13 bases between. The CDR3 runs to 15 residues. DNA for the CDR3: TGTGCCAGCAGCACCACGGGACAAAATAATTCACCCCTCCACTTT. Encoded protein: CASSTTGQNNSPLHF.

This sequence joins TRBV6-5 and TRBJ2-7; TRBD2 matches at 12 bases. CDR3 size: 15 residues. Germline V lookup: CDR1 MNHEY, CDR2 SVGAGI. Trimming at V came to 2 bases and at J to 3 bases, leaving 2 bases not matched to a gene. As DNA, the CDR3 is TGTGCCAGCAGTTACACTAGCGGGGGGAACTACGAGCAGTACTTC. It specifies CASSYTSGGNYEQYF.

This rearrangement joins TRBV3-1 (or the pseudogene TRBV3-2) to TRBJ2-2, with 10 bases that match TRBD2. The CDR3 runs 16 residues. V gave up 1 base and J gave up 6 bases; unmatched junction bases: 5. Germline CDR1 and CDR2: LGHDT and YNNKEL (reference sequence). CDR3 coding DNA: TGTGCCAGCAGCCAAGGACTAGCGGGTTTAGCCGGGGAGCTGTTTTTT. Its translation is CASSQGLAGLAGELFF.

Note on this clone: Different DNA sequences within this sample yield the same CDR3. The CDR3 DNA reads TGTGCCAGCAGTTCCACGACAGATACGCAGTATTTT. Protein product: CASSSTTDTQYF. V is TRBV27 and J is TRBJ2-3; D is unresolved. The germline V and J ends were trimmed by 4 bases and 3 bases, with 5 bases remaining between them. Germline values: CDR1 MNHEY, CDR2 SMNVEV (reference sequence). The CDR3 spans 12 residues.

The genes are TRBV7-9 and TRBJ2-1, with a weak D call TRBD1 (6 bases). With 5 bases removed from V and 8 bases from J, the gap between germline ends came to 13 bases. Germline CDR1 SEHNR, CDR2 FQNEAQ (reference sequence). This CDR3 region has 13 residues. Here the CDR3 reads CASSVAYRDEQFF. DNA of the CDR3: TGTGCCAGCAGCGTCGCCTACAGGGATGAGCAGTTCTTC.

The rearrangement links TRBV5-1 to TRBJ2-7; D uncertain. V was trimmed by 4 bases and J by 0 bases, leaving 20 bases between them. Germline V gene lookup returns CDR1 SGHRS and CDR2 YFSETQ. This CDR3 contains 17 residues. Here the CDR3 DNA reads TGCGCCAGCAGCGGAACCTTGGATTTCTCAAACTCCTACGAGCAGTACTTC. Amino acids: CASSGTLDFSNSYEQYF. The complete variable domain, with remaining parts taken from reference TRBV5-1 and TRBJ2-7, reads KAGVTQTPRYLIKTRGQQVTLSCSPISGHRSVSWYQQTPGQGLQFLFEYFSETQRNKGNFPGRFSGRQFSNSRSEMNVSTLELGDSALYLCASSGTLDFSNSYEQYFGPGTRLTVT.

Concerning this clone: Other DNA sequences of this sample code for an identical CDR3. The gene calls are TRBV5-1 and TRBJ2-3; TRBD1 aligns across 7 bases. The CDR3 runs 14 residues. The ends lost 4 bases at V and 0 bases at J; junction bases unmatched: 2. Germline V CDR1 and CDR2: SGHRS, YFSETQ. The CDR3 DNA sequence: TGCGCCAGCAGCAGGGACAGTAGCACAGATACGCAGTATTTT. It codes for CASSRDSSTDTQYF. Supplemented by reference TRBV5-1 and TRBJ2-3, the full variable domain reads KAGVTQTPRYLIKTRGQQVTLSCSPISGHRSVSWYQQTPGQGLQFLFEYFSETQRNKGNFPGRFSGRQFSNSRSEMNVSTLELGDSALYLCASSRDSSTDTQYFGPGTRLTVL.

CDR3 in amino acids: CSADHYRAEGYTF. In DNA, the CDR3 is TGCAGCGCTGACCACTACAGGGCGGAGGGCTACACCTTC. The chain combines TRBV29-1 with TRBJ1-2; D is perhaps TRBD1 (6 bases). The V gene's germline CDR1 is SQVTM and CDR2 ANQGSEA. This CDR3 is 13 amino acids long. V dropped 7 bases and J dropped 8 bases, with 20 bases sitting between them.

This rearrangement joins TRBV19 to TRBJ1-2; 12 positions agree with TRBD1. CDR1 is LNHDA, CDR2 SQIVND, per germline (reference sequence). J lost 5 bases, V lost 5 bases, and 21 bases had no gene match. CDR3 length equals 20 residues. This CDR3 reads CASSYEEAPGQGALVYGYTF. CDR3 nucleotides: TGTGCCAGTAGTTACGAAGAGGCCCCGGGACAGGGGGCTCTCGTATATGGCTACACCTTC. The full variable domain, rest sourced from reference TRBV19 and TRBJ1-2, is DGGITQSPKYLFRKEGQNVTLSCEQNLNHDAMYWYRQDPGQGLRLIYYSQIVNDFQKGDIAEGYSVSREKKESFPLTVTSAQKNPTAFYLCASSYEEAPGQGALVYGYTFGSGTRLTVV.

CDR3 region: CASSGTRELAKNIQYF. The DNA for the CDR3 is TGTGCCAGCAGCGGGACTAGGGAACTGGCCAAAAACATTCAGTACTTC. V usage is TRBV7-2 and J usage is TRBJ2-4, with 8 bases matching TRBD2. Germline lookup yields CDR1 SGHTA and CDR2 FQGNSA. The CDR3 loop spans 16 amino acids. Trimming removed 5 bases from V and 1 base from J; junction bases left unmatched: 7.

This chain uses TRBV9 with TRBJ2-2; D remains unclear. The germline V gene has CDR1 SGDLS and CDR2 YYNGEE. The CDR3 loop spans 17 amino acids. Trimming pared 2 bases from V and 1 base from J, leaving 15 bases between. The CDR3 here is CASSVPTESENTGELFF. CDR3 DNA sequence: TGTGCCAGCAGCGTCCCGACTGAATCGGAGAACACCGGGGAGCTGTTTTTT. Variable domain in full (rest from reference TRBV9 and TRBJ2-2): DSGVTQTPKHLITATGQRVTLRCSPRSGDLSVYWYQQSLDQGLQFLIQYYNGEERAKGNILERFSAQQFPDLHSELNLSSLELGDSALYFCASSVPTESENTGELFFGEGSRLTVL.

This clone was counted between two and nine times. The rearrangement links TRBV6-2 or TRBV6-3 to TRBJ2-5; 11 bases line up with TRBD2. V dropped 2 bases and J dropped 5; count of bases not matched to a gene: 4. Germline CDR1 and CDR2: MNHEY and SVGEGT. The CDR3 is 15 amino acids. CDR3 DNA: TGTGCCAGCAGTTACGCGACTAGCGGGGCTGAGACCCAGTACTTC. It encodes CASSYATSGAETQYF.

The CDR3 DNA is TGTGCCAGCAGTTACGAATATGGCTACACCTTC. Residues: CASSYEYGYTF. The chain uses TRBV2 and TRBJ1-2; D gene unclear. CDR1 is SNHLY and CDR2 is FYNNEI in the germline V gene. This CDR3 comprises 11 residues. V lost 5 bases and J 5 bases, leaving 6 bases between the germline ends.

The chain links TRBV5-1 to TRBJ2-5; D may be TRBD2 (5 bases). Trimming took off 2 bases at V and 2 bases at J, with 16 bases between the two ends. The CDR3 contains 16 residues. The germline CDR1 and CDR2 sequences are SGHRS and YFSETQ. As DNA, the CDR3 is TGCGCCAGCAGCTTTAATCGACCGGGAAAGCAAGAGACCCAGTACTTC. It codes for CASSFNRPGKQETQYF.

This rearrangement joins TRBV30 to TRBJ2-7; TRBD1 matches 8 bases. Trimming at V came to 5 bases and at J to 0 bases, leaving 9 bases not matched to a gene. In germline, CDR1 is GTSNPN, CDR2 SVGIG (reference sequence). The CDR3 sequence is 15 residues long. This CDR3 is CAWGTGDGSSYEQYF. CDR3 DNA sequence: TGTGCCTGGGGGACAGGCGATGGGAGCTCCTACGAGCAGTACTTC. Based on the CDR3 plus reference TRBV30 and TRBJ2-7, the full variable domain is SQTIHQWPATLVQPVGSPLSLECTVEGTSNPNLYWYRQAAGRGLQLLFYSVGIGQISSEVPQNLSASRPQDRQFILSSKKLLLSDSGFYLCAWGTGDGSSYEQYFGPGTRLTVT.

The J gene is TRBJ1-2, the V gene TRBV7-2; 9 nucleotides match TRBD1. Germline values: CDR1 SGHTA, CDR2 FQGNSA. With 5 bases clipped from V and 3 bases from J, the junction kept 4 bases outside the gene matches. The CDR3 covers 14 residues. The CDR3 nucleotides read TGTGCCAGCAGCCTCAACAGGGGGCACTATGGCTACACCTTC. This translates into CASSLNRGHYGYTF.